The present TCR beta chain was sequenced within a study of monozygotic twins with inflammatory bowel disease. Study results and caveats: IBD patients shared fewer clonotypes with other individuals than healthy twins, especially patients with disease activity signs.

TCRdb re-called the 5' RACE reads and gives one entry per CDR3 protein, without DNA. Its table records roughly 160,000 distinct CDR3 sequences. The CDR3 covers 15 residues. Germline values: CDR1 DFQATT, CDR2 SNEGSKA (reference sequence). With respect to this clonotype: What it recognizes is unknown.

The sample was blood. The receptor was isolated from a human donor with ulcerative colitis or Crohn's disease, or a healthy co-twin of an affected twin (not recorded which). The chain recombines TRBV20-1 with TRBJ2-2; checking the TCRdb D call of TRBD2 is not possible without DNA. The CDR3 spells CSAWTSGVNTGELFF.